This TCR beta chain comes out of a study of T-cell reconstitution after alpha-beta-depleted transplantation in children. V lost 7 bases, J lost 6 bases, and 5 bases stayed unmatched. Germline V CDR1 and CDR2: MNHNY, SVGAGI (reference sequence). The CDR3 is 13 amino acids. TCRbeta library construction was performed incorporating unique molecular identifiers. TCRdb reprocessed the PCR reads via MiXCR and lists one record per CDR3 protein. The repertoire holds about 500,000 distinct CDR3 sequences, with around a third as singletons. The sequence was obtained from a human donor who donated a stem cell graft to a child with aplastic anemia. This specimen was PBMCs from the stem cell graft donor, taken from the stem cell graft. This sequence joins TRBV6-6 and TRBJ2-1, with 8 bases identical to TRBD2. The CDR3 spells CASTYRGGNEQFF. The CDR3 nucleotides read TGTGCCAGCACCTACCGGGGGGGCAATGAGCAGTTCTTC.